The 21 T cell receptor beta chains listed next were all sequenced from one sample in a study of cytomegalovirus exposure and HLA in healthy donors. Assay: immunoSEQ multiplex PCR; the TCRdb copy retains only in-frame clones and omits some. The table includes 100,000 to 150,000 clones, roughly 86% detected once. The source material was PBMCs. The receptors were sampled from a man aged 25 to 40 in good health and CMV-seronegative.

The chain carries TRBV6-4 and TRBJ1-1; a possible D gene is TRBD1 (5 bases). V was shortened by 5 bases and J by 0 bases, with 7 bases between the two germline ends. The CDR3 extends over 13 amino acids. CDR1 and CDR2 (germline): MRHNA, SNTAGT. The CDR3: CASSSGLNTEAFF. The CDR3 DNA reads as TGTGCCAGCAGTTCAGGGTTGAACACTGAAGCTTTCTTT.

This clone was seen a handful of times. J is TRBJ1-1 and V is TRBV5-1, with 8 bases fitting TRBD1. The germline V gene encodes CDR1 SGHRS and CDR2 YFSETQ. V trimming: 0 bases; J trimming: 8 bases; junction bases outside the gene matches: 6. This CDR3 contains 14 residues. The CDR3 spells CASSLAIGTGEAFF. DNA of the CDR3: TGCGCCAGCAGCTTGGCAATAGGGACAGGCGAAGCTTTCTTT.

This chain links TRBV30 with TRBJ1-1, with D perhaps matching TRBD1 (5 bases). Trimming took off 3 bases at V and 10 bases at J, with 18 bases between the two ends. Looked up from germline, CDR1 is GTSNPN and CDR2 is SVGIG (reference sequence). The CDR3 is 13 residues long. The CDR3 loop is CAWSLTSGIVAFF. The CDR3 region has the DNA TGTGCCTGGAGCCTTACTTCAGGGATAGTAGCTTTCTTT.

The J gene is TRBJ1-1, the V gene TRBV11-3; 8 bases fit TRBD1. The CDR3 extends over 16 amino acids. J lost 0 bases, V lost 5 bases, and 8 bases had no gene match. Looked up from germline, CDR1 is SGHNT and CDR2 is YENEEA. DNA for the CDR3: TGTGCCAGCAGCCTACCGCGGACAGGGATGAACACTGAAGCTTTCTTT. Its translation: CASSLPRTGMNTEAFF.

This clone was counted between two and nine times. The rearrangement joins TRBV6-1 to TRBJ2-1; TRBD1 is a possible D gene (5 bases). The germline V gene encodes CDR1 MNHNS and CDR2 SASEGT. V gave up 2 bases and J gave up 7 bases, with 6 bases separating them. This CDR3 has 12 amino acids. The CDR3 DNA is TGTGCCAGCAGTGAACAGGGTAATGAGCAGTTCTTC. Residues: CASSEQGNEQFF.

This chain links TRBV4-1 with TRBJ2-7, with D possibly being TRBD2 (6 bases). This CDR3 is built from 15 residues. Per the germline V gene, CDR1 is MGHRA and CDR2 is YSYEKL. V lost 7 bases and J 1 base, leaving 17 bases between the germline ends. The CDR3, as DNA: TGCGCCAGCACCCCCAGCATCGGGGGTTCCTACGAGCAGTACTTC. This gives the protein CASTPSIGGSYEQYF.

The chain uses TRBV6-5 and TRBJ2-3; the match to TRBD1 covers 7 bases. This CDR3 has 16 amino acids. Germline V gene lookup returns CDR1 MNHEY and CDR2 SVGAGI. V trimming: 0 bases; J trimming: 3 bases; junction bases outside the gene matches: 6. CDR3 sequence: CASSYSSRDRTDTQYF. CDR3 DNA: TGTGCCAGCAGTTACTCCAGCAGGGACAGAACAGATACGCAGTATTTT.

The rearrangement uses TRBV4-1 and TRBJ2-1; 7 bases are shared with TRBD1. There are 15 residues in the CDR3. Germline CDR1 is MGHRA and CDR2 is YSYEKL. J lost 2 bases, V lost 1 base, and 2 bases had no gene match. The CDR3 coding sequence is TGCGCCAGCAGCCAAGGGACAGGCACCTACAATGAGCAGTTCTTC. Amino acid sequence: CASSQGTGTYNEQFF.

The chain employs TRBV30 and TRBJ1-5; 7 bases agree with TRBD1. J was trimmed by 4 bases and V by 4 bases; bases with no gene match: 10. Germline lookup yields CDR1 GTSNPN and CDR2 SVGIG (reference sequence). The CDR3 consists of 15 residues. The CDR3 nucleotides are TGTGCCTGGAACAGGCCTGGGACAGAGAATCAGCCCCAGCATTTT. It is translated as CAWNRPGTENQPQHF.

The chain uses TRBV11-3 and TRBJ2-7; the match to TRBD2 covers 10 bases. J was trimmed by 7 bases and V by 2 bases; bases with no gene match: 8. This CDR3 comprises 15 residues. Per germline, CDR1 SGHNT and CDR2 YENEEA. CDR3 amino acids: CASSLSASGSREQYF. As DNA, the CDR3 is TGTGCCAGCAGCTTAAGCGCTAGCGGGAGCAGGGAGCAGTACTTC.

The chain has TRBV6-1 and TRBJ1-2; tentative D call: TRBD1 (5 bases). This CDR3 comprises 11 residues. CDR1 and CDR2 from the germline V gene are MNHNS and SASEGT. Trimming removed 8 bases from V and 7 bases from J, with 11 bases in between. The CDR3 DNA follows: TGTGCCAGCTGGGGGGGTGGTGGCTACACCTTC. It encodes CASWGGGGYTF.

This chain joins TRBV11-2 and TRBJ2-2, with no clear D. The CDR3 consists of 12 residues. Germline V gene sequence: CDR1 SGHAT, CDR2 FQNNGV. With 2 bases removed from V and 7 bases from J, the gap between germline ends came to 5 bases. The CDR3 coding sequence is TGTGCCAGCAGCTTAACCGGCGGGGAGCTGTTTTTT. Residues: CASSLTGGELFF.

This clone was detected once. The chain combines TRBV7-7 with TRBJ2-5; TRBD2 matches at 8 bases. With 5 bases clipped from V and 1 base from J, the junction kept 3 bases outside the gene matches. This CDR3 has 14 residues. CDR1 SSHAT and CDR2 FNYEAQ come from the germline V gene (reference sequence). Here the CDR3 DNA reads TGTGCCAGCAGCCCCACTAGCGGCCAAGAGACCCAGTACTTC. Its protein is CASSPTSGQETQYF.

This rearrangement joins TRBV4-1 to TRBJ2-7; 11 positions agree with TRBD1. Germline CDR1 and CDR2: MGHRA and YSYEKL. The CDR3 is made up of 16 amino acids. Trimming removed 1 base from V and 3 bases from J; junction bases left unmatched: 5. This CDR3 is CASSQVGTGGDYEQYF. DNA of the CDR3: TGCGCCAGCAGCCAAGTGGGGACAGGGGGGGACTACGAGCAGTACTTC.

This clone showed up just a few times. Here the CDR3 reads CASSLQQTQETQYF. The CDR3 region has the DNA TGTGCCAGCAGCTTGCAGCAGACACAAGAGACCCAGTACTTC. The rearrangement joins TRBV5-4 to TRBJ2-5, with D unclear. CDR3 length: 14 amino acids. V lost 1 base, J lost 2 bases, and 9 bases lay in between. Germline-derived CDR1 and CDR2 are SGHNT and YYREEE (reference sequence).

The J gene is TRBJ2-4, the V gene TRBV4-3; 8 bases line up with TRBD2. With 0 bases clipped from V and 8 bases from J, the junction kept 12 bases outside the gene matches. This CDR3 region has 17 residues. From germline, CDR1 is LGHNA and CDR2 YSLEER. CDR3: CASSQDGPAGAGDIQYF. The CDR3 nucleotides read TGCGCCAGCAGCCAAGATGGCCCAGCGGGAGCTGGGGACATTCAGTACTTC.

V and J are TRBV6-5 and TRBJ2-2, with D possibly being TRBD1 (5 bases). V dropped 5 bases and J dropped 4 bases, with 11 bases sitting between them. CDR3 length equals 14 residues. Germline V gene lookup returns CDR1 MNHEY and CDR2 SVGAGI. In nucleotides, the CDR3 is TGTGCCAGCAGTCGCCGACAGATCACCGGGGAGCTGTTTTTT. This translates into CASSRRQITGELFF.

The J gene is TRBJ2-5, the V gene TRBV9, with TRBD2 matching over 14 bases. The CDR3 consists of 17 residues. V trimming: 0 bases; J trimming: 4 bases; junction bases outside the gene matches: 5. Germline CDR1 and CDR2: SGDLS and YYNGEE. CDR3 region: CASSVARLAGGLETQYF. Here the CDR3 DNA reads TGTGCCAGCAGCGTAGCTAGACTAGCGGGAGGGCTAGAGACCCAGTACTTC.

The chain joins TRBV29-1 to TRBJ1-3; 7 bases agree with TRBD1. Germline V gene lookup returns CDR1 SQVTM and CDR2 ANQGSEA. Trimming took 1 base from V and 2 from J; bases not matched to a gene: 8. The CDR3 has 16 residues. This CDR3 is CSVEGVEGQPGNTIYF. The CDR3 region has the DNA TGCAGCGTTGAAGGGGTTGAGGGACAGCCTGGAAACACCATATATTTT. Drawing the rest from reference TRBV29-1 and TRBJ1-3, the complete variable domain is SAVISQKPSRDICQRGTSLTIQCQVDSQVTMMFWYRQQPGQSLTLIATANQGSEATYESGFVIDKFPISRPNLTFSTLTVSNMSPEDSSIYLCSVEGVEGQPGNTIYFGEGSWLTVV.

This rearrangement joins TRBV27 to TRBJ2-5; possibly TRBD2 for D (5 bases). Germline V gene data show CDR1 as MNHEY and CDR2 as SMNVEV (reference sequence). V was shortened by 2 bases and J by 2 bases, with 12 bases between the two germline ends. This CDR3 contains 15 residues. The CDR3 loop is CASSLVASPQETQYF. CDR3 bases: TGTGCCAGCAGTTTAGTAGCGAGCCCGCAAGAGACCCAGTACTTC.

This clone showed up just once. The chain employs TRBV6-5 and TRBJ2-2; 7 nucleotides align to TRBD1. The length of the CDR3 is 15 residues. Germline V CDR1 and CDR2: MNHEY, SVGAGI. J gave up 0 bases and V 6 bases, and 4 bases lay outside the gene matches. CDR3 residues: CASSPGQANTGELFF. CDR3 nucleotides: TGTGCCAGCAGCCCAGGACAGGCGAACACCGGGGAGCTGTTTTTT.